One and the same sample provided the 2 T cell receptor beta chains below, sequenced in a study of cytomegalovirus exposure and HLA in healthy donors. The PCR used 60 Vbeta and 13 Jbeta primers. Assay: immunoSEQ multiplex PCR; the TCRdb copy retains only in-frame clones and omits some. The table lists around 140,000 clones, around 86% of them singletons, with about 8.1% in the top ten. Sequenced: PBMCs. Source of these receptors: a woman aged 50 to 65 in good health and CMV-seropositive.

As DNA, the CDR3 is TGTGCCAGCAGCGATCTTCCCGGACAGAACCCTGGCTACACCTTC. Its translation is CASSDLPGQNPGYTF. The gene calls are TRBV7-2 and TRBJ1-2; tentative D call: TRBD1 (6 bases). The germline V gene encodes CDR1 SGHTA and CDR2 FQGNSA. The CDR3 extends over 15 amino acids. V was shortened by 5 bases and J by 7 bases, with 20 bases between the two germline ends. Based on the CDR3 plus reference TRBV7-2 and TRBJ1-2, the full variable domain is GAGVSQSPSNKVTEKGKDVELRCDPISGHTALYWYRQSLGQGLEFLIYFQGNSAPDKSGLPSDRFSAERTGGSVSTLTIQRTQQEDSAVYLCASSDLPGQNPGYTFGSGTRLTVV.

J is TRBJ1-2 and V is TRBV11-2; TRBD1 might be the D (6 bases). This CDR3 contains 14 residues. V was shortened by 4 bases and J by 4 bases, with 13 bases between the two germline ends. Germline CDR1 SGHAT, CDR2 FQNNGV. CDR3 protein: CASSSYRAPYGYTF. For the CDR3, the DNA is TGTGCCAGCAGCTCATACAGGGCCCCCTATGGCTACACCTTC.